These T cell receptor beta chains were read from a single sample in a study of T-cell reconstitution after alpha-beta-depleted transplantation in children. TCRdb used MiXCR to reprocess the PCR reads, holding one entry per CDR3 protein. The table includes some 840,000 distinct CDR3 sequences, 15% to 20% detected once. Sequenced material: PBMCs, mostly from graft donor cells, taken 360 days after TCRalphabeta/CD19-depleted stem cell transplant. These TCRs come from a male patient younger than 18 who had a stem cell transplant for acute lymphoblastic leukemia, so the T cells may come from the graft donor. Each CDR3 is given with its conserved first and last residue. The D gene is left open where the match is weak. Size is omitted from some rows. Given values are once, few, many or a class for expanded clones.

CDR3nt	CDR3aa	j_gene	d_gene	v_gene	abundance
TGTGCCACCAGTGATCGTAGCGGGAGGGCCCCGGATACGCAGTATTTT	CATSDRSGRAPDTQYF	TRBJ2-3	TRBD2	TRBV24-1	-
TGTGCCAGCAGTTTTAATCCGATGATAGGCCCAACAGGGCAGTTCTTC	CASSFNPMIGPTGQFF	TRBJ2-1	-	TRBV12-3/TRBV12-4	many
TGTGCCAGCAGTTTAAAGGGGAGCGGAGGTGAAGCTTTCTTT	CASSLKGSGGEAFF	TRBJ1-1	-	TRBV12-3/TRBV12-4	few
TGCAGTGTCTCGACAGGGGGCTATTCACCCCTCCACTTT	CSVSTGGYSPLHF	TRBJ1-6	TRBD1	TRBV20-1	few
TGTGCCAGCAGCTCCTCAGAAACCCTTCGCACAGATACGCAGTATTTT	CASSSSETLRTDTQYF	TRBJ2-3	-	TRBV7-2	few
TGTGCCAGCAGTTTCCCGCTAAAGGCAGGTAACAGGCCTTTATACGAGCAGTACTTC	CASSFPLKAGNRPLYEQYF	TRBJ2-7	-	TRBV28	few
TGTGCCAGCAGCTCCGATTGGGGGACTAGCGGGAGTGGGGAGCAGTACTTC	CASSSDWGTSGSGEQYF	TRBJ2-7	TRBD2	TRBV7-9	-
TGTGCCAGCAGTGAGGGTTCCAATGAGCAGTTCTTC	CASSEGSNEQFF	TRBJ2-1	-	TRBV12-3/TRBV12-4	-
TGTGCCAGCAGCGTAGCGGGAGGGGGGGCAGATACGCAGTATTTT	CASSVAGGGADTQYF	TRBJ2-3	TRBD2	TRBV12-3/TRBV12-4	-
TGTGCCAGCAGCCCCAGGTCGGGGACAGGGGATGTCCGCTTT	CASSPRSGTGDVRF	TRBJ1-6	TRBD1	TRBV7-9	-
TGCAGCGTTGCGGGATTTGGGGTATTGGACACTGAAGCTTTCTTT	CSVAGFGVLDTEAFF	TRBJ1-1	-	TRBV29-1	few
TGCAGTGCCCCCAGTGGCGGGAGGGCCAGTGAGCAGTTCTTC	CSAPSGGRASEQFF	TRBJ2-1	TRBD2	TRBV20-1	few
TGTGCCAGCAGTCGACTAGCGGGCAACTACGAGCAGTACTTC	CASSRLAGNYEQYF	TRBJ2-7	TRBD2	TRBV27	many
TGTGCCAGCAGTTTGAAAATACTAGCGGGAGTGCAAGAGACCCAGTACTTC	CASSLKILAGVQETQYF	TRBJ2-5	TRBD2	TRBV12-3/TRBV12-4	few
TGTGCCAGCACGAGCTCGACAGATCAAGATAAGACGCAGTATTTT	CASTSSTDQDKTQYF	TRBJ2-3	-	TRBV27	-
TGCAGTGCTGGGGATCCGGGGGACAGGGGGCAGATCTGGTCCTACGAGCAGTACTTC	CSAGDPGDRGQIWSYEQYF	TRBJ2-7	TRBD1	TRBV20-1	-
TGCAGTGCTGCGGGGACTACTAATAATGAGCAGTTCTTC	CSAAGTTNNEQFF	TRBJ2-1	TRBD2	TRBV20-1	few
TGTGCCACTCAAGACCTTTCGGATCGCAATGAGCAGTTCTTC	CATQDLSDRNEQFF	TRBJ2-1	-	TRBV15	few
TGTGCCAGCAGCCAAGGGGACAGGGGATCCTACGAGCAGTACTTC	CASSQGDRGSYEQYF	TRBJ2-7	TRBD1	TRBV3-1	many
TGTGCCAGCTCACCAAGCCCCGGAGTAGCATACAATGAGCAGTTCTTC	CASSPSPGVAYNEQFF	TRBJ2-1	-	TRBV18	-
TGCGCCAGCATGACCGGCGGGATAACCTCTGGGGCCAACGTCCTGACTTTC	CASMTGGITSGANVLTF	TRBJ2-6	-	TRBV10-2	many
TGTGCCAGCTCACACACAGGGGGAATGGGGTACACTGAAGCTTTCTTT	CASSHTGGMGYTEAFF	TRBJ1-1	TRBD1	TRBV18	-
TGCGCCAGCAGCTTGGAGACGGGCGGCTACACCTTC	CASSLETGGYTF	TRBJ1-2	-	TRBV5-1	-
TGTGCCAGCAGTTACTCCCTAGGGGCTCCCCAGTACGAGCAGTACTTC	CASSYSLGAPQYEQYF	TRBJ2-7	-	TRBV6-5	few
TGTGCCAGCAGCCACGGGTCGAATGAGCAGTTCTTC	CASSHGSNEQFF	TRBJ2-1	-	TRBV27	few
TGTGCCATCAGTGCTTACAGGGGGAGAGAAGCTAACGAGCGGCAGTACTTC	CAISAYRGREANERQYF	TRBJ2-7	TRBD1	TRBV10-3	-
TGTGCCAGCAGCAAATCCATATCGAATCAGCCCCAGCATTTT	CASSKSISNQPQHF	TRBJ1-5	-	TRBV7-2	few
TGTGCCAGCAGCTTAGCGATAGCGTGGTCCTATGGCTACACCTTC	CASSLAIAWSYGYTF	TRBJ1-2	-	TRBV7-9	few
TGTGCCAGCAGTGCAGGGGACACCTACAATGAGCAGTTCTTC	CASSAGDTYNEQFF	TRBJ2-1	-	TRBV5-6	-
TGCAGCGTTGAAGATGGCCAGGGGACCATGGCCCAGTACTTC	CSVEDGQGTMAQYF	TRBJ2-5	-	TRBV29-1	few
TGTGCCAGCAGCCCCTACAGGGGAGGATTCTACGAGCAGTACTTC	CASSPYRGGFYEQYF	TRBJ2-7	-	TRBV7-9	-